A selection of T cell receptor beta chains follows, all from one sample in a study of T-cell reconstitution after alpha-beta-depleted transplantation in children. TCRdb processed the PCR reads anew with MiXCR; each CDR3 protein has one entry. This sample has 900,000 or so distinct CDR3 sequences, with around 15% found just once. Material: PBMCs, mostly from graft donor cells, obtained 360 days after TCRalphabeta/CD19-depleted stem cell transplant. The source is a male patient younger than 18 who had a stem cell transplant for acute lymphoblastic leukemia, so the T cells may come from the graft donor. The conserved cysteine and the conserved F or W are not part of the CDR3 here. Only some rows state a clone size, as once, few, many or a class for expanded clones.

v_gene: TRBV7-9
j_gene: TRBJ2-5
abundance: .
CDR3aa: ASSASLAANQETQY

v_gene: TRBV4-2
j_gene: TRBJ2-2
abundance: .
CDR3aa: ASSLTSGGSNTGELF

v_gene: TRBV4-2
j_gene: TRBJ1-2
abundance: .
CDR3aa: ASSQERDGYT

v_gene: TRBV29-1
j_gene: TRBJ1-4
abundance: few
CDR3aa: SVVLWRGPEKLF

v_gene: TRBV15
j_gene: TRBJ2-4
abundance: .
CDR3aa: ATSARAKNIQY

v_gene: TRBV6-5
j_gene: TRBJ2-6
abundance: .
CDR3aa: ASTMRGTAYGANVLT

v_gene: TRBV19
j_gene: TRBJ1-3
abundance: .
CDR3aa: ATGDRGRGNTIY

v_gene: TRBV12-3/TRBV12-4
j_gene: TRBJ1-5
abundance: few
CDR3aa: ASSSDRRGSNQPQH

v_gene: TRBV27
j_gene: TRBJ2-6
abundance: many
CDR3aa: ASSPTGANVLT

v_gene: TRBV10-3
j_gene: TRBJ2-2
abundance: few
CDR3aa: AITDTGSAGELF

v_gene: TRBV20-1
j_gene: TRBJ2-7
abundance: .
CDR3aa: LGPYEQY

v_gene: TRBV7-3
j_gene: TRBJ2-7
abundance: few
CDR3aa: ASSLTPGLHSYEQY

v_gene: TRBV4-2
j_gene: TRBJ2-2
abundance: .
CDR3aa: ASSQEVDRTGELF

v_gene: TRBV6-6
j_gene: TRBJ2-3
abundance: few
CDR3aa: ASRERGTQY

v_gene: TRBV28
j_gene: TRBJ2-7
abundance: .
CDR3aa: ASSKGLLFYEQY

v_gene: TRBV6-1
j_gene: TRBJ2-7
abundance: .
CDR3aa: ASSAGGRYPYEQY

v_gene: TRBV2
j_gene: TRBJ2-7
abundance: .
CDR3aa: ASSEQGASSYEQY

v_gene: TRBV5-6
j_gene: TRBJ1-5
abundance: few
CDR3aa: ASQRLGGNQPQH

v_gene: TRBV20-1
j_gene: TRBJ2-1
abundance: many
CDR3aa: SASPGTDYNEQF

v_gene: TRBV29-1
j_gene: TRBJ1-3
abundance: many
CDR3aa: SVEDVPGGSGNTIY

v_gene: TRBV20-1
j_gene: TRBJ2-7
abundance: few
CDR3aa: SARDRSGRPYEQY

v_gene: TRBV11-2
j_gene: TRBJ2-7
abundance: .
CDR3aa: ASSFLGTVSYEQY

v_gene: TRBV10-3
j_gene: TRBJ2-5
abundance: .
CDR3aa: AISESSQETQY

v_gene: TRBV20-1
j_gene: TRBJ2-1
abundance: many
CDR3aa: SVKRQGPYNEQF